This T cell receptor beta chain was identified in a study of metastatic and nonmetastatic thyroid tumors. Turning to the study itself: Blood and tumor or nodule tissue repertoires from malignant and benign thyroid patients were compared. Study conclusions and caveats: Significantly greater TCR beta diversity was reportedly found in malignant thyroid tumors than in benign nodules (in blood and tumor).

Methods used by the authors: Clinicopathological groups differed in CDR3, with these differences serving to build a distant-metastasis classifier for papillary thyroid cancer. TCRdb re-called the PCR reads with MiXCR. It is TCRdb's table, rather than the study itself, that gives the V and J calls and clone size. The data show some 20,000 clones, with about a quarter seen just once and more than 9% held by the top ten. Germline CDR1 is KGHDR and CDR2 is SFDVKD. The CDR3 sequence is 15 residues long. The V and J ends lost 9 bases and 1 base respectively, with 16 bases between them. This clone was counted at least ten times. Its specificity is not known. The same CDR3 is also encoded by other DNA sequences in this sample. Treatment of any kind had been given to no patient before thyroid surgery.

The chain joins TRBV24-1 to TRBJ2-3; D ambiguous. The TCR sequence derives from a female donor with papillary thyroid cancer or a benign thyroid nodule (not recorded which). Some clones in this sample may be carry-over from other donors' samples. The sequencing input was tumor tissue. The CDR3 region is CATPRVGARTDTQYF. CDR3 nucleotide sequence: TGTGCCACCCCCAGAGTGGGCGCGCGCACAGATACGCAGTATTTT.